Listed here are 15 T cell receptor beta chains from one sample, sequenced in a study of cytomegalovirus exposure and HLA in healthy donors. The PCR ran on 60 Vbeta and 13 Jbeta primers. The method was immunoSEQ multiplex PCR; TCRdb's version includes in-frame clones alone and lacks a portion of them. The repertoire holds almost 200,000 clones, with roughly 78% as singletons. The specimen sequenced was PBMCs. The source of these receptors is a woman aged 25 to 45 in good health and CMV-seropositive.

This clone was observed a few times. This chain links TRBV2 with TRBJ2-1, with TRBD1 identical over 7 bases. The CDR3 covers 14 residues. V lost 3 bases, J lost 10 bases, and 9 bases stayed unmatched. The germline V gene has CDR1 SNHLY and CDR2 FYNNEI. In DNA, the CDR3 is TGTGCCAGCAGTGAGCCTACAGGGGTCGGGGAGCAGTTCTTC. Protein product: CASSEPTGVGEQFF. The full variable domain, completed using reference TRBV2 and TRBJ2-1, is EPEVTQTPSHQVTQMGQEVILRCVPISNHLYFYWYRQILGQKVEFLVSFYNNEISEKSEIFDDQFSVERPDGSNFTLKIRSTKLEDSAMYFCASSEPTGVGEQFFGPGTRLTVL.

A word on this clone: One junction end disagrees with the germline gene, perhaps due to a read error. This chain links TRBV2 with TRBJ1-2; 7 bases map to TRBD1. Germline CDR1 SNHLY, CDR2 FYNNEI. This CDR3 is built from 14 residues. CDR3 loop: CASSSGTANYSYTF. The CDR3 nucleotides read TGTGCCAGCAGTTCCGGGACAGCTAACTATAGCTACACCTTC.

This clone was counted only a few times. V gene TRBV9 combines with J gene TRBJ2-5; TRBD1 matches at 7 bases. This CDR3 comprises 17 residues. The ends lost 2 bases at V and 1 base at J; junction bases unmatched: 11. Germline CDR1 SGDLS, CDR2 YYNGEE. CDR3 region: CASSVKLGQPIQETQYF. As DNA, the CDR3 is TGTGCCAGCAGCGTTAAATTGGGACAGCCTATCCAAGAGACCCAGTACTTC.

In DNA form, the CDR3 reads TGTGCCAGCAGAAACAGAACCCCGGCGACCTCAGGGCACTATGGCTACACCTTC. Amino acid sequence: CASRNRTPATSGHYGYTF. This chain joins TRBV27 and TRBJ1-2, with a possible D match to TRBD1 (5 bases). Germline assignment: CDR1 MNHEY and CDR2 SMNVEV (reference sequence). The V end lost 6 bases, the J end lost 3 bases, and 26 bases lay between the germline ends. This CDR3 region has 18 residues.

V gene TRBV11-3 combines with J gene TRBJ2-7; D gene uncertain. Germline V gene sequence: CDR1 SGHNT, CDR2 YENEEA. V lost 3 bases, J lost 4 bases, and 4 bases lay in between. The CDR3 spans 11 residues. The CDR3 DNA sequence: TGTGCCAGCAGCTTGGAGTACGAGCAGTACTTC. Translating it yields CASSLEYEQYF.

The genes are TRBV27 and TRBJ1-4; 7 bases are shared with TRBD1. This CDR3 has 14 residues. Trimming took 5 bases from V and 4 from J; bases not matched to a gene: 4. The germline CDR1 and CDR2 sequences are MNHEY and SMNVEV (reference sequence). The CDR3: CASSLTGSNEKLFF. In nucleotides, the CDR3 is TGTGCCAGCAGTCTGACAGGGAGTAATGAAAAACTGTTTTTT.

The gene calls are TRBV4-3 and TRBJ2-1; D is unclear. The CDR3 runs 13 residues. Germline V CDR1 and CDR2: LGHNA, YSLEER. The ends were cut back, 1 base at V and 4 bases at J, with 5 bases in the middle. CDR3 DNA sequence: TGCGCCAGCAGCCAAGCGGTATACAATGAGCAGTTCTTC. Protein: CASSQAVYNEQFF.

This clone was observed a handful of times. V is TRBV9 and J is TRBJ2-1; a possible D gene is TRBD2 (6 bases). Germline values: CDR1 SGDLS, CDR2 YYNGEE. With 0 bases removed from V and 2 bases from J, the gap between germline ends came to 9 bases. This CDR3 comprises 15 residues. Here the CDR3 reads CASSVAGETYNEQFF. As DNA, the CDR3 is TGTGCCAGCAGCGTAGCGGGGGAAACCTACAATGAGCAGTTCTTC.

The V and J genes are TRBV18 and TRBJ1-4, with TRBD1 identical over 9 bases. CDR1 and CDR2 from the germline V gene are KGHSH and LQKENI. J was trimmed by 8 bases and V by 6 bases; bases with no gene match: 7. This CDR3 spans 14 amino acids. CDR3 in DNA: TGTGCCAGCTCTCAAACAGGGGGCGGCGAAAAACTGTTTTTT. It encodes CASSQTGGGEKLFF. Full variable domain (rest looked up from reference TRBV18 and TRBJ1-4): NAGVMQNPRHLVRRRGQEARLRCSPMKGHSHVYWYRQLPEEGLKFMVYLQKENIIDESGMPKERFSAEFPKEGPSILRIQQVVRGDSAAYFCASSQTGGGEKLFFGSGTQLSVL.

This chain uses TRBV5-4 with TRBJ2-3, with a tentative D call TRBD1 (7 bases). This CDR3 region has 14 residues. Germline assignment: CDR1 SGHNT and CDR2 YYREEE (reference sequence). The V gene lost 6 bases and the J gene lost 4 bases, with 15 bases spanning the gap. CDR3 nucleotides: TGTGCCAGCACCCTAGGCAGGGGGGCAGATACGCAGTATTTT. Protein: CASTLGRGADTQYF.

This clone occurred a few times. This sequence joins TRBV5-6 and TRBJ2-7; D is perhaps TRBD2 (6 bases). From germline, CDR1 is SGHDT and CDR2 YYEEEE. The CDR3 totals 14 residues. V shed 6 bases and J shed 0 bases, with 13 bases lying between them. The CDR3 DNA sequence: TGTGCCAGCAATTTGGGGAGGACCTCCTACGAGCAGTACTTC. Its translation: CASNLGRTSYEQYF.

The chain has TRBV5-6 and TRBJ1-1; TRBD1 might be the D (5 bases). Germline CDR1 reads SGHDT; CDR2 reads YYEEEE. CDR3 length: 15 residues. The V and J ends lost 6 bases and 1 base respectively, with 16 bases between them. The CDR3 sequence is CASNIGGYENTEAFF. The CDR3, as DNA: TGTGCCAGCAACATCGGGGGATACGAGAACACTGAAGCTTTCTTT.

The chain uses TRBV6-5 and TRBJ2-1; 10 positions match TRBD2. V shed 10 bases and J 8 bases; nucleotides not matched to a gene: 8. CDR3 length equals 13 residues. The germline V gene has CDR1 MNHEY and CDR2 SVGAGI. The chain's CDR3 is CAISGRVADEQFF. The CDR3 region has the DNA TGTGCCATAAGCGGGAGGGTCGCCGATGAGCAGTTCTTC.

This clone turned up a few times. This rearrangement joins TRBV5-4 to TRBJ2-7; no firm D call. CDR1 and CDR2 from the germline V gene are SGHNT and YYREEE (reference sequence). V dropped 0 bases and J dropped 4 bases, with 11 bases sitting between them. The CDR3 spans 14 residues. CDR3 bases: TGTGCCAGCAGCTTGGACGGGTCCTGGTACGAGCAGTACTTC. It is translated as CASSLDGSWYEQYF.

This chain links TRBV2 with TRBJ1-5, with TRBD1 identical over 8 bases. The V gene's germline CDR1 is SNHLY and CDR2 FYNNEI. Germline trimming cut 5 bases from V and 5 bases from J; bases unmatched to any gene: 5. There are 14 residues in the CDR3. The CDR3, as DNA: TGTGCCAGCAGTTTGGACAGGGTAGATCAGCCCCAGCATTTT. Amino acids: CASSLDRVDQPQHF. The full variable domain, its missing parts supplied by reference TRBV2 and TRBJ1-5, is EPEVTQTPSHQVTQMGQEVILRCVPISNHLYFYWYRQILGQKVEFLVSFYNNEISEKSEIFDDQFSVERPDGSNFTLKIRSTKLEDSAMYFCASSLDRVDQPQHFGDGTRLSIL.